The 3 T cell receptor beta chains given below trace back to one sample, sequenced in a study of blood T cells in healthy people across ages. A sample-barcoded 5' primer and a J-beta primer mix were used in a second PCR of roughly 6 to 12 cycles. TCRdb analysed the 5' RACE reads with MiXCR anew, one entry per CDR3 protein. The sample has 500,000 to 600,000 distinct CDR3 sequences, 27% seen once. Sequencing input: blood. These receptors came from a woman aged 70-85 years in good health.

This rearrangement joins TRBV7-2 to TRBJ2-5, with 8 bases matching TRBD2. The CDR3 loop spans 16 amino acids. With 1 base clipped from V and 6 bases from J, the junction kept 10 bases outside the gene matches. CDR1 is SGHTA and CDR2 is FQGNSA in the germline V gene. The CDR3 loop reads CASSLGNRGGLQTQYF. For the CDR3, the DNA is TGTGCCAGCAGCTTAGGAAACCGGGGGGGGTTACAGACCCAGTACTTC. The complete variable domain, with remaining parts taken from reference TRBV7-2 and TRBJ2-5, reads GAGVSQSPSNKVTEKGKDVELRCDPISGHTALYWYRQSLGQGLEFLIYFQGNSAPDKSGLPSDRFSAERTGGSVSTLTIQRTQQEDSAVYLCASSLGNRGGLQTQYFGPGTRLLVL.

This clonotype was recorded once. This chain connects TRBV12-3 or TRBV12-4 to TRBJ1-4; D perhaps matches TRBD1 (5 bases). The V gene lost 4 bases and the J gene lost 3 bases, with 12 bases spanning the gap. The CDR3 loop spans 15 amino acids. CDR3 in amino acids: CASSSPDSANEKLFF. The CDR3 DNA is TGTGCCAGCAGTTCCCCCGACAGTGCTAATGAAAAACTGTTTTTT.

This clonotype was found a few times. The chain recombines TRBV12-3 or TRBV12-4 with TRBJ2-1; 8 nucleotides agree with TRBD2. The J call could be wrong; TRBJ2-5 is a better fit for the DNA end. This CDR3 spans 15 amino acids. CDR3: CASSYSRGGVETQYF. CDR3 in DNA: TGTGCCAGCAGCTACTCACGGGGGGGAGTAGAGACCCAGTACTTC.